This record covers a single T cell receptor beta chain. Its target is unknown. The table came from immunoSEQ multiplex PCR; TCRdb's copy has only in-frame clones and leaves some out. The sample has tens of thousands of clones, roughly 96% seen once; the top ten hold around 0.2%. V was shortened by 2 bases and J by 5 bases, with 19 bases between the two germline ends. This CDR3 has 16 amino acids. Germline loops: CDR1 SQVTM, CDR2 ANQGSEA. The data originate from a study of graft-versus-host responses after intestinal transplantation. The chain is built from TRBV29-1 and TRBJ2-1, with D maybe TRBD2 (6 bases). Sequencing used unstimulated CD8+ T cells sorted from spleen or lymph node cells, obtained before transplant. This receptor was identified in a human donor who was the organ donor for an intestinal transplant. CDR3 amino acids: CSVETDRDLDHNEQFF. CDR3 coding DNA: TGCAGCGTTGAAACCGACCGGGACTTAGACCACAATGAGCAGTTCTTC.